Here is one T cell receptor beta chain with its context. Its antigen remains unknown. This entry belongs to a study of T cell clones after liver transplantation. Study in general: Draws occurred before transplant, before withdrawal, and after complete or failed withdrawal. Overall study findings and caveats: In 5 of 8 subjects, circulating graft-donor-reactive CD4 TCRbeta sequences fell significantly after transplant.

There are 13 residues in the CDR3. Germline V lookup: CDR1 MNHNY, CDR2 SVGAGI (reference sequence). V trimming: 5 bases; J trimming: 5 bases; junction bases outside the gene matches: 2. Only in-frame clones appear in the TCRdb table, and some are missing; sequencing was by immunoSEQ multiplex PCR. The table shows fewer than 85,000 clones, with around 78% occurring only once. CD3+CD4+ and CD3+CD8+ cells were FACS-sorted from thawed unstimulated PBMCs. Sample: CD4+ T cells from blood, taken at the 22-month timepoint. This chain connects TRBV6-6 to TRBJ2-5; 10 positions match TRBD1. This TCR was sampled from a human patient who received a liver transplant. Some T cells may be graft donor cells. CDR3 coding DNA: TGTGCCAGCAGTGGACAGGGGGGGGAGACCCAGTACTTC. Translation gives CASSGQGGETQYF.